This T cell receptor (beta chain) emerged from a study of T cells after somatic rescue of genetic block. Sequencing used immunoSEQ multiplex PCR; TCRdb keeps in-frame clones, though not all of them. Among 110,000 or so clones listed, around nine tenths were seen once. This TCR was sampled from a woman between 18 and 30 years old. Sequencing was done on a sample of peripheral blood mononuclear cells (PBMCs).

The CDR3 sequence is CASSETGAYGYTF. The CDR3 nucleotides read TGTGCCAGCAGTGAAACAGGGGCCTATGGCTACACCTTC. The chain employs TRBV25-1 and TRBJ1-2, with TRBD1 matching over 7 bases. CDR3 size: 13 residues. V trimming: 2 bases; J trimming: 4 bases; junction bases outside the gene matches: 1. The germline CDR1 and CDR2 sequences are MGHDK and SYGVNS.